This T cell receptor (beta chain) was found in a study of T-cell memory formation after mild COVID-19 (dated by TCRdb to the early 2020s). In the study overall: TCR sequence clusters from the two donors were found to be largely donor specific. T-cell clones expanding and contracting after mild COVID-19 in two donors were tracked by longitudinal TCRalpha and TCRbeta repertoire sequencing. Two young, previously healthy adult volunteers made up the cohort, one male and one female.

Between the V and J ends, shortened by 8 bases and 3 bases respectively, the junction contains 13 bases. From the cysteine up to the phenylalanine, the CDR3 has a length of 13 residues. The retained sequence is limited to the CDR3, 39 bases, with the frame set at the first base. Sequenced using an Illumina NovaSeq 6000. TCRalpha and TCRbeta cDNA libraries were built by 5'RACE with constant-segment primers, adding sample barcodes and unique molecular identifiers. Trizol reagent was used to extract RNA from every sample. Library amplification was performed in two PCR steps, and a second sample barcode and Illumina TruSeq adapters were introduced in the second step. Sequencing of libraries was performed on an Illumina NovaSeq with 2 x 150 bp paired-end reads. In the authors' own workflow: Demultiplexing of reads and collapsing into UMI-guided consensus sequences were performed with migec v1.2.7. With mixcr v2.1.11, UMI consensuses were aligned to TRA and TRB V and J templates and assembled into clonotypes. A clonotype was counted as expanded or contracted only if both edgeR and NoisET called the change significant, with noise models trained on biological replicates. For edgeR calls, a false discovery rate-adjusted p below 0.01 and a log2 fold-change threshold of 1 were applied. As an exploratory analysis of dynamics, max-normalized trajectories of the 1000 most abundant clonotypes were examined with PCA combined with hierarchical clustering. Separately sequenced CD4+ and CD8+ repertoires were used to assign the CD4 or CD8 phenotype of responding clones. Through fastp at Q25 and MiXCR, TCRdb rebuilt clones from the public reads, retaining in-frame beta chains. For every CDR3 protein sequence, its rows merge into one entry that carries the most common genes and DNA. None of the V and J calls come from the authors' own analysis; TCRdb made them. This sample lists around 320,000 distinct CDR3 sequences; over 11% were detected once. The top ten clones comprise around 23% of the sample.

Results and caveats for the whole study, not just this receptor: SARS-CoV-2 specificity was not confirmed for the second-wave clones peaking on day 37. Clones contracting from day 15 to 85 had balanced CD4/CD8 phenotypes, while a second wave expanding from day 15 to 37 was biased towards CD4+. Some responding clones were detected in pre-infection memory, which suggested that pre-existing cross-reactive memory T cells had joined the SARS-CoV-2 response. Contracting CD4+ clones were found mainly in CM and EM memory subsets, while CD8+ clones were enriched in EMRA. Only a couple of mild cases were covered by the study, and larger cohorts that include severe cases with pre-infection samples were considered necessary.

Ficoll-Paque density gradient centrifugation was the method used to isolate PBMCs. This clonotype occurred a few times. No cognate antigen has been identified for it. Base qualities are not at hand, and no much larger clone is one base apart. The specimen sequenced was PBMCs or a T cell subset sorted from them (not recorded which). The TCR comes from a man between 18 and 29 years old who had mild COVID-19 (a few samples of this study predate the infection). The sample titles of this study are shuffled in the database, so cell type and time point are left out; the donor was told from shared clones. The rearrangement joined TRBV12-3 or TRBV12-4 to TRBJ2-5; TRBD1 might be the D gene, on 5 matching bases. For the CDR3, the sequence is CASGLDTEETQYF. The nucleotide sequence reads TGTGCCAGCGGCTTGGACACAGAAGAGACCCAGTACTTC.